These 3 T cell receptor beta chains originate from one sample sequenced in a study of T cell changes during pregnancy in multiple sclerosis. Clones were sequenced by immunoSEQ multiplex PCR, and TCRdb holds only the in-frame ones, with some missing. The data hold 66,000 or so clones, with 90% observed a single time. The sample consisted of peripheral blood, taken in the first trimester of pregnancy. All receptors come from a female donor in good health, enrolled as a control in a pregnancy study.

This clone appeared a single time. This chain joins TRBV9 and TRBJ2-7, with TRBD2 matching 12 bases. The CDR3 is 14 residues long. Losses at the gene ends were 5 bases for V and 4 bases for J; bases not matched to a gene: 4. The V gene's germline CDR1 is SGDLS and CDR2 YYNGEE. The CDR3 DNA is TGTGCCAGCAGTGTGACTAGCGGGAGTTACGAGCAGTACTTC. Translated, it gives CASSVTSGSYEQYF.

The genes are TRBV27 and TRBJ2-3; unclear D gene. The CDR3 consists of 14 residues. V dropped 6 bases and J dropped 0 bases, with 10 bases sitting between them. The germline CDR1 and CDR2 sequences are MNHEY and SMNVEV (reference sequence). The CDR3 DNA sequence: TGTGCCAGCAGCTGGTTGACTAGCACAGATACGCAGTATTTT. Amino acid sequence: CASSWLTSTDTQYF.

The chain has TRBV6-1 and TRBJ1-6, with 9 nucleotides matching TRBD1. Germline trimming cut 6 bases from V and 5 bases from J; bases unmatched to any gene: 2. CDR3 size: 14 residues. Germline V gives CDR1 MNHNS, CDR2 SASEGT. CDR3 residues: CASRRQGDNSPLHF. The CDR3 region has the DNA TGTGCCAGCAGGAGACAGGGGGATAATTCACCCCTCCACTTT.